Below, one T cell receptor (beta chain) is given with its context. The antigen remains unidentified. The sample belongs to a study of shared clonotypes between healthy human individuals. Study results and limitations: The study generally estimated greater richness for naive than memory subsets. Clonotypes which were not shared had lower generation probabilities than clonotypes that all four donors shared.

The deep-level immunoSEQ assay was used. Using around 200 ng DNA, about 29,000 T cell genomes, the sorted-subset replicate PCRs were run. Produced via immunoSEQ multiplex PCR; TCRdb's table is partial and in-frame only. Among under 650,000 clones listed, 90% to 97% were seen once. The CDR3 is 14 amino acids. Germline values: CDR1 SQVTM, CDR2 ANQGSEA. V trimming: 5 bases; J trimming: 4 bases; junction bases outside the gene matches: 10. Sequenced input: naive CD4+ T cells sorted from blood. The subset is: CD45RA+ positively selected. The TCR was taken from a woman between 25 and 40 years old in good health. The V and J genes are TRBV29-1 and TRBJ2-7, with 8 bases identical to TRBD1. CDR3 in DNA: TGCAGCGTTTGTTGGGCAGGGGGCAGTTACGAGCAGTACTTC. It codes for CSVCWAGGSYEQYF.